The 9 T cell receptor beta chains below were found in one sample sequenced in a study of glioma-infiltrating T cells. TCR alpha and beta CDR3 regions were amplified from RNA using iRepertoire nested multiplex PCR. TCRdb passed the multiplex PCR reads through MiXCR, listing each CDR3 protein once. The table has approximately 120,000 distinct CDR3 sequences, under 30% seen once; the top ten hold 35%. Sequencing used glioma tissue, nonneoplastic brain tissue, or PBMCs (not recorded which). The source is a human donor with low-grade glioma or glioblastoma, undergoing nonglioma brain surgery, or in good health (not recorded which).

This clonotype was observed at least ten times. This sequence joins TRBV7-3 and TRBJ1-2; 8 bases are a match to TRBD1. Germline CDR1 reads SGHTA; CDR2 reads FQGTGA. V was clipped by 0 bases and J by 8 bases; unmatched bases: 11. The CDR3 contains 16 residues. The DNA of the CDR3 is TGTGCCAGCAGCTTAACGGGAGCGGGACAGGTGGGCGGCTACACCTTC. It translates to CASSLTGAGQVGGYTF.

This clonotype was seen at least ten times. This chain connects TRBV18 to TRBJ1-5; 7 nucleotides line up with TRBD1. The CDR3 consists of 15 residues. Germline CDR1 is KGHSH and CDR2 is LQKENI. J gave up 5 bases and V 3 bases, and 7 bases lay outside the gene matches. The CDR3 DNA reads as TGTGCCAGCTCACCCGCGACAGGGACCGATCAGCCCCAGCATTTT. It specifies CASSPATGTDQPQHF.

This clonotype was detected a few times. V is TRBV12-3 or TRBV12-4 and J is TRBJ2-3, with D maybe TRBD2 (6 bases). V lost 6 bases, J lost 5 bases, and 24 bases lay in between. CDR3 length: 17 residues. The CDR3 DNA sequence: TGTGCCAGCAGGGGGGGACGGGGATACGCCACCTTAGATACGCAGTATTTT. Protein product: CASRGGRGYATLDTQYF.

This clonotype was counted many times. This chain connects TRBV7-2 to TRBJ1-1, with D tentatively TRBD1 (5 bases). The CDR3 is made up of 16 amino acids. Germline V gene data show CDR1 as SGHTA and CDR2 as FQGNSA. V gave up 4 bases and J gave up 4 bases, with 19 bases separating them. CDR3: CASSSEQVSLGTEAFF. Here the CDR3 DNA reads TGTGCCAGCAGCTCTGAACAGGTCTCTCTTGGCACTGAAGCTTTCTTT.

This chain links TRBV9 with TRBJ2-7, with 9 nucleotides matching TRBD1. CDR1 and CDR2 from the germline V gene are SGDLS and YYNGEE. The CDR3 is 15 amino acids. V lost 3 bases to trimming and J lost 0 bases; unmatched junction nucleotides: 4. CDR3 DNA sequence: TGTGCCAGCAGCGCCGACAGGGGGTTCTCCTACGAGCAGTACTTC. It codes for CASSADRGFSYEQYF.

The V call is TRBV19, the J call TRBJ1-1; the D is unclear. The V gene's germline CDR1 is LNHDA and CDR2 SQIVND (reference sequence). CDR3 size: 13 residues. V was cut by 5 bases and J by 3 bases, with 10 bases left in between. The CDR3 loop is CASSLKGYTEAFF. In DNA, the CDR3 is TGTGCCAGTAGTCTCAAGGGTTACACTGAAGCTTTCTTT.

Many counts were recorded for this clonotype. This rearrangement joins TRBV7-3 to TRBJ1-1; no definite D call. The CDR3 loop spans 13 amino acids. Germline CDR1 and CDR2: SGHTA and FQGTGA. V gave up 5 bases and J gave up 4 bases, with 11 bases separating them. DNA of the CDR3: TGTGCCAGCAGCCCCCCCGGCCTCACTGAAGCTTTCTTT. It is translated as CASSPPGLTEAFF.

The chain uses TRBV5-1 and TRBJ2-1; 10 bases are a match to TRBD2. This CDR3 has 16 residues. Germline V gene sequence: CDR1 SGHRS, CDR2 YFSETQ. The V gene end was trimmed by 3 bases and the J gene end by 7 bases; junction bases not matched to a gene: 10. The CDR3 DNA sequence: TGCGCCAGCAGCTCTTCAAGCGGGGGGGCCTTTAATGAGCAGTTCTTC. Translating gives CASSSSSGGAFNEQFF.

This clonotype came up a few times. Just one base apart from a much larger clone, this may be a read error. The chain combines TRBV7-9 with TRBJ2-7; TRBD1 matches at 7 bases. The V gene's germline CDR1 is SEHNR and CDR2 FQNEAQ (reference sequence). The CDR3 has 12 amino acids. CDR3 DNA sequence: TGTGCCGGCAGCTGGGACAGCTACGAGCAGTACTTC. It codes for CAGSWDSYEQYF.